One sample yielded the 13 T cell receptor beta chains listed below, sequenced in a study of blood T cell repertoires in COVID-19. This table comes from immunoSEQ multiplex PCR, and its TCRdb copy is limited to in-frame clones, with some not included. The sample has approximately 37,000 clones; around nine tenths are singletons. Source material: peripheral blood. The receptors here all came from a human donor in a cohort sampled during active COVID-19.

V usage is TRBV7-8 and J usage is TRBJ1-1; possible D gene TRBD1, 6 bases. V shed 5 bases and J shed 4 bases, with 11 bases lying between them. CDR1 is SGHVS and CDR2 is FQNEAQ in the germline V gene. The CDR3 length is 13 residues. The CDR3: CASSRGARTEAFF. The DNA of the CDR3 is TGTGCCAGCAGCCGGGGGGCGCGCACTGAAGCTTTCTTT.

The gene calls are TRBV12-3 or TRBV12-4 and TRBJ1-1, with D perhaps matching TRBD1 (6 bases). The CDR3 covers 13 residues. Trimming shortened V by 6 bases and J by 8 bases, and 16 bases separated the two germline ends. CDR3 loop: CASSFGQGQEAFF. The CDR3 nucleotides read TGTGCCAGCAGCTTTGGGCAGGGGCAAGAAGCTTTCTTT.

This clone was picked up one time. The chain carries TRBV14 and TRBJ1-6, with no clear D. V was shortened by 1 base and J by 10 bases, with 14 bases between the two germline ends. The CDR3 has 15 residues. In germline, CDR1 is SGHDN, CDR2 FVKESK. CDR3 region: CASSQANSLLSPLHF. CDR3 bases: TGTGCCAGCAGCCAAGCCAACTCACTACTCTCACCCCTCCACTTT. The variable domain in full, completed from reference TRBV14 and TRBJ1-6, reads EAGVTQFPSHSVIEKGQTVTLRCDPISGHDNLYWYRRVMGKEIKFLLHFVKESKQDESGMPNNRFLAERTGGTYSTLKVQPAELEDSGVYFCASSQANSLLSPLHFGNGTRLTVT.

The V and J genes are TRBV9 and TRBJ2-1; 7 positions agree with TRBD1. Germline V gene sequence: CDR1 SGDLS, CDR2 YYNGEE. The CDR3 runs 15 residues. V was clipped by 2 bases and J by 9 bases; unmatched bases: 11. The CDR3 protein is CASSVDRAKGGEQFF. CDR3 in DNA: TGTGCCAGCAGCGTCGACAGGGCTAAAGGCGGTGAGCAGTTCTTC.

CDR3 sequence reads: CASIIGLADYEQYF. Here the CDR3 DNA reads TGTGCCAGCATCATCGGACTAGCGGACTACGAGCAGTACTTC. The V gene is TRBV3-1 (or the pseudogene TRBV3-2), the J gene TRBJ2-7; 10 bases map to TRBD2. The J segment lost 3 bases and the V segment lost 7 bases, leaving 6 bases of the junction unmatched. CDR3 length equals 14 residues. Germline V gene data show CDR1 as LGHDT and CDR2 as YNNKEL (reference sequence).

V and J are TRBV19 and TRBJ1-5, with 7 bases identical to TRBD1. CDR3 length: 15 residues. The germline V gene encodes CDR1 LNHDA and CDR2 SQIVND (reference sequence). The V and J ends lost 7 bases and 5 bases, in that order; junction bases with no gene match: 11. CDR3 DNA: TGTGCCAGTACCAGAGACAGGGCAGTTTATCAGCCCCAGCATTTT. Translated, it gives CASTRDRAVYQPQHF.

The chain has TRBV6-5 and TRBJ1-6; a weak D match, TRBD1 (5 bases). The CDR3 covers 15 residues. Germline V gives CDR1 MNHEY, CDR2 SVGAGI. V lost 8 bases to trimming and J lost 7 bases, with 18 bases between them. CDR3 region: CASGGRGNANSPLHF. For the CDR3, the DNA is TGTGCCAGCGGGGGGAGGGGAAATGCCAATTCACCCCTCCACTTT.

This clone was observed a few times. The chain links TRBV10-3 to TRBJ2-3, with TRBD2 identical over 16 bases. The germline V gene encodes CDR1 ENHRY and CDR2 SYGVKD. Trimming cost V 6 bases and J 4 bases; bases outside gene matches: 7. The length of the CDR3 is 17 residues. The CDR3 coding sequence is TGTGCCATCAGCACGGGACTAGCGGGGGGGCTCTCAGATACGCAGTATTTT. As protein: CAISTGLAGGLSDTQYF.

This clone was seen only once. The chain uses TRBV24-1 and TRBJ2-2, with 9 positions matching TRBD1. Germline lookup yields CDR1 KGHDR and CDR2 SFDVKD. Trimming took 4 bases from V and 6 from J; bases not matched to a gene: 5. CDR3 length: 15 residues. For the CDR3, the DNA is TGTGCCACCAGTGACTCGGGACAGGGATCCGGGGAGCTGTTTTTT. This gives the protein CATSDSGQGSGELFF.

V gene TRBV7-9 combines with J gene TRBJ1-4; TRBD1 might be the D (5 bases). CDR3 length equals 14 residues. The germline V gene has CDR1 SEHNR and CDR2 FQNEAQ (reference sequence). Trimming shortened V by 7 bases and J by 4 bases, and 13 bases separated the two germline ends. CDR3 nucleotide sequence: TGTGCCAGCAAATCGGGGGAGATTAATGAAAAACTGTTTTTT. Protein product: CASKSGEINEKLFF.

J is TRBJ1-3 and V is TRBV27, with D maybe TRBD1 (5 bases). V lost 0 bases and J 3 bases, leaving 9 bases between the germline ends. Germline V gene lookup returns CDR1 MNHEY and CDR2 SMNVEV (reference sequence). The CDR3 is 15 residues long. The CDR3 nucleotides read TGTGCCAGCAGTTTATCTGGCAGGGTTGGAAACACCATATATTTT. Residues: CASSLSGRVGNTIYF.

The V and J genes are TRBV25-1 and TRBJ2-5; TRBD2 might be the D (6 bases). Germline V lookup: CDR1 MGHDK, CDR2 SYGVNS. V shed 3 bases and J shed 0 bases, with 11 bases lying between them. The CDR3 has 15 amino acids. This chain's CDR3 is CASSELGGDQETQYF. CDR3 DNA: TGTGCCAGCAGTGAGTTGGGCGGGGACCAAGAGACCCAGTACTTC.

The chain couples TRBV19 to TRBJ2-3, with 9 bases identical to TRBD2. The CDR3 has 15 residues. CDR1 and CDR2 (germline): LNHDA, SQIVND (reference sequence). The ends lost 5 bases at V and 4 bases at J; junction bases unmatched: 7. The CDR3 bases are TGTGCCAGTAGTCGGGGACTAGCTTTCCCAGATACGCAGTATTTT. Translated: CASSRGLAFPDTQYF.